Following are 7 T cell receptor beta chains from one sample sequenced in a study of shared clonotypes between healthy human individuals. Profiled with immunoSEQ multiplex PCR; TCRdb holds only in-frame clones, not every one. Among around 2.1 million clones listed, 85% to 95% were seen once. Terminally differentiated effector memory CD45RA+ cells were left out of the naive CD8 fraction, which was CD45RO-negative and positively selected for CCR7. The sample was naive CD8+ T cells from PBMCs. These receptors all stem from a man between 18 and 35 years old in good health. Some clones in this sample may be carry-over from other donors' samples.

This clone appeared once. This sequence joins TRBV2 and TRBJ1-2; weak D call: TRBD1 (6 bases). This CDR3 has 17 residues. Trimming removed 5 bases at V and 8 bases at J, with 27 bases between. The germline gives CDR1 SNHLY, CDR2 FYNNEI. CDR3 nucleotide sequence: TGTGCCAGCAGTAGCAACAGTTACGAGGGGGGATCCTGGGGCTACACCTTC. Translation gives CASSSNSYEGGSWGYTF.

Comments on this clone: The same CDR3 is also encoded by other DNA sequences in this sample. The chain carries TRBV28 and TRBJ1-1; D remains ambiguous. V gave up 5 bases and J gave up 1 base, with 8 bases separating them. The CDR3 sequence is 13 residues long. Germline CDR1 MDHEN, CDR2 SYDVKM. In nucleotides, the CDR3 is TGTGCCAGCAGTCCGGTATCGAACACTGAAGCTTTCTTT. It codes for CASSPVSNTEAFF.

The CDR3 region is CSVEVKGLPSYEQYF. DNA for the CDR3: TGCAGCGTTGAAGTAAAAGGGCTACCCTCCTACGAGCAGTACTTC. The V gene is TRBV29-1, the J gene TRBJ2-7; D not resolved. Germline CDR1 SQVTM, CDR2 ANQGSEA. The CDR3 consists of 15 residues. Trimming took off 1 base at V and 0 bases at J, with 13 bases between the two ends.

The rearrangement joins TRBV5-1 to TRBJ2-2; D may be TRBD1 (5 bases). Germline V gene lookup returns CDR1 SGHRS and CDR2 YFSETQ. Trimming stripped 2 bases from V and 1 base from J, with 15 bases between. CDR3 length: 17 amino acids. The CDR3 region has the DNA TGCGCCAGCAGCTTTCCGACAGACCTGGGGAACACCGGGGAGCTGTTTTTT. Translating gives CASSFPTDLGNTGELFF.

The V gene is TRBV2, the J gene TRBJ1-2, with D possibly TRBD1 on 5 matching bases. Germline V gives CDR1 SNHLY, CDR2 FYNNEI. V was cut by 5 bases and J by 8 bases, with 21 bases left in between. The CDR3 contains 15 residues. The CDR3 spells CASSRPGLGPRGYTF. In DNA form, the CDR3 reads TGTGCCAGCAGTCGTCCGGGACTGGGGCCGAGAGGCTACACCTTC. The whole variable domain, remainder taken from reference TRBV2 and TRBJ1-2, is EPEVTQTPSHQVTQMGQEVILRCVPISNHLYFYWYRQILGQKVEFLVSFYNNEISEKSEIFDDQFSVERPDGSNFTLKIRSTKLEDSAMYFCASSRPGLGPRGYTFGSGTRLTVV.

This chain uses TRBV13 with TRBJ2-7; 7 nucleotides match TRBD1. The ends lost 4 bases at V and 2 bases at J; junction bases unmatched: 17. Per germline, CDR1 PRHDT and CDR2 FYEKMQ (reference sequence). CDR3 length: 18 amino acids. Here the CDR3 reads CASSSNTGGQATTYEQYF. CDR3 in DNA: TGTGCCAGCAGCTCAAATACGGGTGGACAGGCCACAACCTACGAGCAGTACTTC.

The chain couples TRBV12-5 to TRBJ2-1; 7 nucleotides match TRBD1. The length of the CDR3 is 15 residues. Germline CDR1 and CDR2: LGHNT and FRNRAP. Germline trimming cut 4 bases from V and 4 bases from J; bases unmatched to any gene: 7. CDR3 nucleotide sequence: TGTGCTAGTGGTTGGGGCGGACAGGCTTACAATGAGCAGTTCTTC. Its protein is CASGWGGQAYNEQFF.